The present T cell receptor (beta chain) was sequenced within a study of response to subunit inactivated influenza vaccine. This CDR3 is 15 amino acids long. The V end lost 1 base, the J end lost 2 bases, and 13 bases lay between the germline ends. Germline assignment: CDR1 DFQATT and CDR2 SNEGSKA (reference sequence). TCRdb itself ran the RT-PCR reads through MiXCR, one entry per CDR3 protein. The sample holds 860,000 or so distinct CDR3 sequences, 21% seen once. General study findings and limits: Every seasonal influenza vaccination brings in few new T cells, the authors suggested.

This clonotype has a handful of counts. Its antigen remains unidentified. Sequenced here: PBMCs from blood, sampled roughly 5 days after vaccination. This clonotype was obtained from a man aged 45-60 years who received an inactivated influenza vaccine. V usage is TRBV20-1 and J usage is TRBJ2-3; D may match TRBD1 or TRBD2 (7 bases each). The CDR3: CSARAGGGITDTQYF. The CDR3 DNA reads TGCAGTGCTAGAGCAGGGGGAGGGATCACAGATACGCAGTATTTT.